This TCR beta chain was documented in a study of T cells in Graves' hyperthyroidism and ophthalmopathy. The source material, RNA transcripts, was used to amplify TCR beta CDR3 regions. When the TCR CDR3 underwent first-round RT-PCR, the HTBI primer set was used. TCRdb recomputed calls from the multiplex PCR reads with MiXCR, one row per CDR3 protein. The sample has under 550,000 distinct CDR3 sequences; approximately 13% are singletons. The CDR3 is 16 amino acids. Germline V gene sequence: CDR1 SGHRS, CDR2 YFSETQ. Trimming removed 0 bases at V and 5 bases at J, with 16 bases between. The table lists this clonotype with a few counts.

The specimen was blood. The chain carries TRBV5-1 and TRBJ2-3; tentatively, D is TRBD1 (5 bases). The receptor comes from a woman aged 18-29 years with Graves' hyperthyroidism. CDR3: CASSLGVRASQDTQYF. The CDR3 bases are TGCGCCAGCAGCTTGGGAGTCAGGGCTTCGCAAGATACGCAGTATTTT.